This T cell receptor (beta chain) was recorded in a study of response to subunit inactivated influenza vaccine. General study results and limits: Authors suggested that a seasonal influenza vaccination recruits few new T cells each time.

This clonotype was counted between two and nine times. Its antigen remains unidentified. Using its own MiXCR run on the RT-PCR reads, TCRdb lists one record per CDR3 protein. In the table there are 450,000 to 500,000 distinct CDR3 sequences, approximately 11% of which are singletons. V was cut by 4 bases and J by 7 bases, with 11 bases left in between. The CDR3 totals 13 residues. The germline V gene encodes CDR1 SGHKS and CDR2 YYEKEE (reference sequence). The gene calls are TRBV5-5 and TRBJ2-2; D possibly corresponds to TRBD1 (5 bases). Sequencing used PBMCs from blood, obtained roughly 46 days after vaccination. This receptor was taken from a man between 45 and 60 years old who received an inactivated influenza vaccine. The CDR3 reads CASSLRVDGELFF. The DNA for the CDR3 is TGTGCCAGCAGCCTCAGGGTTGACGGGGAGCTGTTTTTT. Full variable domain (missing parts from reference TRBV5-5 and TRBJ2-2): DAGVTQSPTHLIKTRGQQVTLRCSPISGHKSVSWYQQVLGQGPQFIFQYYEKEERGRGNFPDRFSARQFPNYSSELNVNALLLGDSALYLCASSLRVDGELFFGEGSRLTVL.